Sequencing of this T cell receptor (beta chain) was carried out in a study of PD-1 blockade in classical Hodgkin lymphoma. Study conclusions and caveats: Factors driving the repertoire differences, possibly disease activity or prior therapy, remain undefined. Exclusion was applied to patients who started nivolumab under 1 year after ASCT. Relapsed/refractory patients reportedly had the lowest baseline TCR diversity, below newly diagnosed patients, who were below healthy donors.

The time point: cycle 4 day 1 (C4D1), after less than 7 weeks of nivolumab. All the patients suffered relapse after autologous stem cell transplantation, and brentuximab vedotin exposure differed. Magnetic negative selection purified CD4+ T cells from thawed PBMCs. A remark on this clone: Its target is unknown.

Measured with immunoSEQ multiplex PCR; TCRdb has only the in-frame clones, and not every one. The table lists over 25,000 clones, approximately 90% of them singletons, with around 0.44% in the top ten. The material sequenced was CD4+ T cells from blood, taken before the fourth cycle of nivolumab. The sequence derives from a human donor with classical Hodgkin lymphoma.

CDR3 nucleotide sequence: TGCGCCAGCAGGACAGGGATAGATACGCAGTATTTT. It is translated as CASRTGIDTQYF. V is TRBV10-2 and J is TRBJ2-3; 7 bases line up with TRBD1. This CDR3 spans 12 amino acids. Germline lookup yields CDR1 WSHSY and CDR2 SAAADI. J was trimmed by 5 bases and V by 6 bases; bases with no gene match: 2.